Listed here is a single T cell receptor beta chain. What it binds is not known. The data stem from a study of T-cell memory formation after mild COVID-19. Findings and caveats of the study: Certain responding clones were present in pre-infection memory, suggesting participation of cross-reactive memory.

In TCRdb, the 5' RACE reads were re-called with MiXCR into one record per CDR3 protein. The sample contains 550,000 to 700,000 distinct CDR3 sequences, 15% to 20% of which appear only once. The source is an adult woman who had mild COVID-19 (a few samples of this study predate the infection). Cell type and time point are not known. The sample taken for sequencing was PBMCs or a T cell subset sorted from them (not recorded which).

The CDR3 DNA reads TGTGCCAGCAGCTCCCCCGGGACTAGCGGTCACAATGAGCAGTTCTTC. It yields the protein CASSSPGTSGHNEQFF. The rearrangement joins TRBV7-9 to TRBJ2-1, with TRBD2 identical over 11 bases. The germline CDR1 and CDR2 sequences are SEHNR and FQNEAQ (reference sequence). There are 16 residues in the CDR3. The V gene end was trimmed by 4 bases and the J gene end by 5 bases; junction bases not matched to a gene: 7.